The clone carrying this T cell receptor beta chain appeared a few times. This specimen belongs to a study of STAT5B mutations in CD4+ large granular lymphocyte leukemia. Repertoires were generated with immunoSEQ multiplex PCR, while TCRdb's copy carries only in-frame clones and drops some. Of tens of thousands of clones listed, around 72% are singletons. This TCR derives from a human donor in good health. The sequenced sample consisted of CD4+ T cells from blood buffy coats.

The CDR3 region is CASARQGARGTEAFF. CDR3 in DNA: TGTGCCAGCGCACGACAGGGGGCGCGAGGCACTGAAGCTTTCTTT. The rearrangement links TRBV2 to TRBJ1-1, with 10 bases lining up with TRBD1. The germline V gene encodes CDR1 SNHLY and CDR2 FYNNEI. This CDR3 has 15 residues. V was clipped by 8 bases and J by 4 bases; unmatched bases: 10.